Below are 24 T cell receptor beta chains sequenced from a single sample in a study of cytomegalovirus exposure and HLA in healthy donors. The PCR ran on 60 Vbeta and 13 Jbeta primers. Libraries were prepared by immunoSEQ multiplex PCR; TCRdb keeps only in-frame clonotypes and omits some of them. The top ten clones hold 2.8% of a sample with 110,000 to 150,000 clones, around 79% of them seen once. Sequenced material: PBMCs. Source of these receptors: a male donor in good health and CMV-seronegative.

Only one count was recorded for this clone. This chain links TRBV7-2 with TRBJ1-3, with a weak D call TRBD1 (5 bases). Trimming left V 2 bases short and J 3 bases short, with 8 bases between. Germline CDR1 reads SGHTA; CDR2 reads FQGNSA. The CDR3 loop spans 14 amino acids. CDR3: CASSLRGNGNTIYF. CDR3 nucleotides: TGTGCCAGCAGCTTAAGGGGTAATGGAAACACCATATATTTT. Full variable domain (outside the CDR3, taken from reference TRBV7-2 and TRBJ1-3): GAGVSQSPSNKVTEKGKDVELRCDPISGHTALYWYRQSLGQGLEFLIYFQGNSAPDKSGLPSDRFSAERTGGSVSTLTIQRTQQEDSAVYLCASSLRGNGNTIYFGEGSWLTVV.

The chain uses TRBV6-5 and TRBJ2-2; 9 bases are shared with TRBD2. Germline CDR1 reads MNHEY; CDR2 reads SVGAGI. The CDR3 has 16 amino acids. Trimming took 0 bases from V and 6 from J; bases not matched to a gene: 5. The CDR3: CASSYSGGGAPGELFF. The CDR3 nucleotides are TGTGCCAGCAGTTACTCTGGCGGGGGGGCTCCCGGGGAGCTGTTTTTT.

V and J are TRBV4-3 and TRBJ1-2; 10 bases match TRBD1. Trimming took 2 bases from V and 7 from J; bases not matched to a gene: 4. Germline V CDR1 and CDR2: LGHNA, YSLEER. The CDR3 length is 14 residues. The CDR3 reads CASSQRDRGGGYTF. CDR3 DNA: TGCGCCAGCAGCCAACGGGACAGGGGCGGTGGCTACACCTTC.

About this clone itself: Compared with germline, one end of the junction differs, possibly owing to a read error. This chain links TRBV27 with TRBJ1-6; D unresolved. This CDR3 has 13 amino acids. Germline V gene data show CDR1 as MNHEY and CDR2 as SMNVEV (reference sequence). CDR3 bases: TGTGCCAGCAGTTTATTTAATTATTCGCCCCTCCACTTT. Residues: CASSLFNYSPLHF.

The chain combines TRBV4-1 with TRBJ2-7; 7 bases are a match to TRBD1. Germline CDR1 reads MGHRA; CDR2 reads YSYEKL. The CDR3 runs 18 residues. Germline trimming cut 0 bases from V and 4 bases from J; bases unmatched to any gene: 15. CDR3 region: CASSQDWQGDLIFYEQYF. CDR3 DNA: TGCGCCAGCAGCCAAGATTGGCAGGGGGACCTCATCTTTTACGAGCAGTACTTC.

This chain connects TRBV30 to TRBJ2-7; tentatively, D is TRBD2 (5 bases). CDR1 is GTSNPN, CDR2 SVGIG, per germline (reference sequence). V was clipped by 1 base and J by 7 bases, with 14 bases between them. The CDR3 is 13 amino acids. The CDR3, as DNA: TGTGCCTGGAGTGCGACCCTACCGGGGGAGCAGTACTTC. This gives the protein CAWSATLPGEQYF.

DNA of the CDR3: TGTGCCAGCTCAACCGACAGAGGAACTGAAGCTTTCTTT. Translation gives CASSTDRGTEAFF. The chain couples TRBV18 to TRBJ1-1; TRBD1 is a possible D gene (5 bases). The germline V gene has CDR1 KGHSH and CDR2 LQKENI. The V and J ends lost 5 bases and 5 bases respectively, with 12 bases between them. The CDR3 covers 13 residues. Full variable domain (outside the CDR3, taken from reference TRBV18 and TRBJ1-1): NAGVMQNPRHLVRRRGQEARLRCSPMKGHSHVYWYRQLPEEGLKFMVYLQKENIIDESGMPKERFSAEFPKEGPSILRIQQVVRGDSAAYFCASSTDRGTEAFFGQGTRLTVV.

CDR3 coding DNA: TGTGCCAGCAGTGAGAATAGCGGAGTTCTGCCGTTCTTC. Translation: CASSENSGVLPFF. The chain carries TRBV6-1 and TRBJ2-1, with D possibly TRBD2 on 6 matching bases. The CDR3 covers 13 residues. With 3 bases removed from V and 15 bases from J, the gap between germline ends came to 18 bases. Germline V gene lookup returns CDR1 MNHNS and CDR2 SASEGT.

The CDR3 sequence is CASSLGLAFYEQYF. In DNA form, the CDR3 reads TGTGCCAGCAGCCTAGGACTAGCTTTCTACGAGCAGTACTTC. The chain combines TRBV7-2 with TRBJ2-7; 8 bases agree with TRBD2. V lost 5 bases, J lost 3 bases, and 6 bases stayed unmatched. The CDR3 is 14 residues long. Germline V gene lookup returns CDR1 SGHTA and CDR2 FQGNSA.

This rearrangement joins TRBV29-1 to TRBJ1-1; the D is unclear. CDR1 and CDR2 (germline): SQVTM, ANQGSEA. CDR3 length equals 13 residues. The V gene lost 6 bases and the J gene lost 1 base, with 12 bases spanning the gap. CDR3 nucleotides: TGCAGCGTGGTCAAGCGAGAGAACACTGAAGCTTTCTTT. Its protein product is CSVVKRENTEAFF. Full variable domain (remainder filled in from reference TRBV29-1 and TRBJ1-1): SAVISQKPSRDICQRGTSLTIQCQVDSQVTMMFWYRQQPGQSLTLIATANQGSEATYESGFVIDKFPISRPNLTFSTLTVSNMSPEDSSIYLCSVVKRENTEAFFGQGTRLTVV.

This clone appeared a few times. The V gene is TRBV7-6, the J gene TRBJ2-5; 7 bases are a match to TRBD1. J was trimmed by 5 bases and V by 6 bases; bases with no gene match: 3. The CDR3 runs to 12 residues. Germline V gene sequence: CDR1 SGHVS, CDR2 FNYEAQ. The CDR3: CASSPTGETQYF. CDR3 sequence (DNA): TGTGCCAGCAGTCCGACAGGGGAGACCCAGTACTTC.

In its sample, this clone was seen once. The CDR3 here is CASSWGLAGHNEQFF. Written as DNA, the CDR3 is TGCGCCAGCAGCTGGGGACTAGCGGGCCACAATGAGCAGTTCTTC. The chain carries TRBV5-1 and TRBJ2-1; 12 bases agree with TRBD2. Germline CDR1 reads SGHRS; CDR2 reads YFSETQ. The length of the CDR3 is 15 residues. J gave up 5 bases and V 3 bases, and 3 bases lay outside the gene matches.

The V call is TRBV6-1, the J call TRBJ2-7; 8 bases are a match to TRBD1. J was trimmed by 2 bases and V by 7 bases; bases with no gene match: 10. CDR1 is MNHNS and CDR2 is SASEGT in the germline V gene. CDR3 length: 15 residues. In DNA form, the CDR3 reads TGTGCCAGCATCCGTCCGGGACAGGTTGCCTACGAGCAGTACTTC. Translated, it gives CASIRPGQVAYEQYF.

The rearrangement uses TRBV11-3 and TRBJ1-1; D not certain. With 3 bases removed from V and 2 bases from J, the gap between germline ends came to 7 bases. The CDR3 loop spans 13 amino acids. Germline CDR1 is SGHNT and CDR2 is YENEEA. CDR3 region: CASSFYRNTEAFF. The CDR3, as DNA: TGTGCCAGCAGCTTCTACAGAAACACTGAAGCTTTCTTT.

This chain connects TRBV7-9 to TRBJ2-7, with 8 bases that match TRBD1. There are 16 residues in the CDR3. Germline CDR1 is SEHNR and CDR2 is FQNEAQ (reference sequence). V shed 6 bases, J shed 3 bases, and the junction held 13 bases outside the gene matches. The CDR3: CASSEGGQGSFYEQYF. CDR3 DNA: TGTGCCAGCAGTGAAGGAGGACAGGGCTCGTTCTACGAGCAGTACTTC.

The CDR3 DNA reads TGCAGCGCCCGGGACAGGGAATTTGGCGAGCAGTACTTC. Its protein product is CSARDREFGEQYF. The gene calls are TRBV29-1 and TRBJ2-7; 9 bases agree with TRBD1. Unmatched junction bases numbered 10, after V lost 7 bases and J lost 6 bases. Germline values: CDR1 SQVTM, CDR2 ANQGSEA. CDR3 length: 13 amino acids.

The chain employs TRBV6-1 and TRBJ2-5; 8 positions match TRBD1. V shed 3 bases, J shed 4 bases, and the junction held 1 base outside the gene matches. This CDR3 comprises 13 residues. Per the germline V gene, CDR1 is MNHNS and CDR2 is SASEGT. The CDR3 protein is CASSDRGRETQYF. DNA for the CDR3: TGTGCCAGCAGTGACAGGGGGCGAGAGACCCAGTACTTC.

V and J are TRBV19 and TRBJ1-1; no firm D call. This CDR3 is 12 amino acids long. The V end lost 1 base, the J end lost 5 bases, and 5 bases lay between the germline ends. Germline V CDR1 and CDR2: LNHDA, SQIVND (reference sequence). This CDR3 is CASSIGETEAFF. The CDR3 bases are TGTGCCAGTAGTATAGGGGAGACTGAAGCTTTCTTT.

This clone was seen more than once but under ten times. The CDR3 nucleotides read TGTGCCAGCAGCGCGGGACTAGCGGAAGAGACCCAGTACTTC. It specifies CASSAGLAEETQYF. This chain uses TRBV9 with TRBJ2-5; 11 bases agree with TRBD2. V trimming: 3 bases; J trimming: 3 bases; junction bases outside the gene matches: 1. Germline lookup yields CDR1 SGDLS and CDR2 YYNGEE. This CDR3 is built from 14 residues.

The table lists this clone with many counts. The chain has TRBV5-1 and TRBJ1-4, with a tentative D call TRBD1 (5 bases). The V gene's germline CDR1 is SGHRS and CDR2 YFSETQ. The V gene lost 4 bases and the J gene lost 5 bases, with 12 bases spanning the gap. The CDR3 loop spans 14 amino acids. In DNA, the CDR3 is TGCGCCAGCAGCCGTTCGGGGGGGAATGAAAAACTGTTTTTT. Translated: CASSRSGGNEKLFF.

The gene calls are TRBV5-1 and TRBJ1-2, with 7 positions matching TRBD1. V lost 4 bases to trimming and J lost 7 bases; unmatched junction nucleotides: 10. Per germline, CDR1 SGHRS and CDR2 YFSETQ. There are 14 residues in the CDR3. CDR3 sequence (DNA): TGCGCCAGCAGCGGGGGACAGACTCTGGCTGGCTACACCTTC. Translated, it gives CASSGGQTLAGYTF.

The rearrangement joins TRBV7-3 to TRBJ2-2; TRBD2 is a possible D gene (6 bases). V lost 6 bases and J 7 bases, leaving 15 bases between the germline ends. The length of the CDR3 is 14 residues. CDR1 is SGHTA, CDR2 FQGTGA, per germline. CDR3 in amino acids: CASRYSGPNGELFF. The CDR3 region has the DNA TGTGCCAGCAGGTATAGCGGCCCAAACGGGGAGCTGTTTTTT.

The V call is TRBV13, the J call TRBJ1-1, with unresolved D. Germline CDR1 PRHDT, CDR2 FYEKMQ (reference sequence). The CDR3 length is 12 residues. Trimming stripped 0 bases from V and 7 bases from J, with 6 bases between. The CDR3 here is CASSLGSREAFF. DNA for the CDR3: TGTGCCAGCAGCTTAGGATCCCGTGAAGCTTTCTTT.

Written as DNA, the CDR3 is TGTGCCAGTAGTATCCCACCCCCTAGAGGACAAGAGACCCAGTACTTC. Translated, it gives CASSIPPPRGQETQYF. The genes are TRBV19 and TRBJ2-5; no firm D call. Trimming cost V 3 bases and J 2 bases, with 16 bases left between them. The germline gives CDR1 LNHDA, CDR2 SQIVND (reference sequence). The CDR3 is 16 residues long.